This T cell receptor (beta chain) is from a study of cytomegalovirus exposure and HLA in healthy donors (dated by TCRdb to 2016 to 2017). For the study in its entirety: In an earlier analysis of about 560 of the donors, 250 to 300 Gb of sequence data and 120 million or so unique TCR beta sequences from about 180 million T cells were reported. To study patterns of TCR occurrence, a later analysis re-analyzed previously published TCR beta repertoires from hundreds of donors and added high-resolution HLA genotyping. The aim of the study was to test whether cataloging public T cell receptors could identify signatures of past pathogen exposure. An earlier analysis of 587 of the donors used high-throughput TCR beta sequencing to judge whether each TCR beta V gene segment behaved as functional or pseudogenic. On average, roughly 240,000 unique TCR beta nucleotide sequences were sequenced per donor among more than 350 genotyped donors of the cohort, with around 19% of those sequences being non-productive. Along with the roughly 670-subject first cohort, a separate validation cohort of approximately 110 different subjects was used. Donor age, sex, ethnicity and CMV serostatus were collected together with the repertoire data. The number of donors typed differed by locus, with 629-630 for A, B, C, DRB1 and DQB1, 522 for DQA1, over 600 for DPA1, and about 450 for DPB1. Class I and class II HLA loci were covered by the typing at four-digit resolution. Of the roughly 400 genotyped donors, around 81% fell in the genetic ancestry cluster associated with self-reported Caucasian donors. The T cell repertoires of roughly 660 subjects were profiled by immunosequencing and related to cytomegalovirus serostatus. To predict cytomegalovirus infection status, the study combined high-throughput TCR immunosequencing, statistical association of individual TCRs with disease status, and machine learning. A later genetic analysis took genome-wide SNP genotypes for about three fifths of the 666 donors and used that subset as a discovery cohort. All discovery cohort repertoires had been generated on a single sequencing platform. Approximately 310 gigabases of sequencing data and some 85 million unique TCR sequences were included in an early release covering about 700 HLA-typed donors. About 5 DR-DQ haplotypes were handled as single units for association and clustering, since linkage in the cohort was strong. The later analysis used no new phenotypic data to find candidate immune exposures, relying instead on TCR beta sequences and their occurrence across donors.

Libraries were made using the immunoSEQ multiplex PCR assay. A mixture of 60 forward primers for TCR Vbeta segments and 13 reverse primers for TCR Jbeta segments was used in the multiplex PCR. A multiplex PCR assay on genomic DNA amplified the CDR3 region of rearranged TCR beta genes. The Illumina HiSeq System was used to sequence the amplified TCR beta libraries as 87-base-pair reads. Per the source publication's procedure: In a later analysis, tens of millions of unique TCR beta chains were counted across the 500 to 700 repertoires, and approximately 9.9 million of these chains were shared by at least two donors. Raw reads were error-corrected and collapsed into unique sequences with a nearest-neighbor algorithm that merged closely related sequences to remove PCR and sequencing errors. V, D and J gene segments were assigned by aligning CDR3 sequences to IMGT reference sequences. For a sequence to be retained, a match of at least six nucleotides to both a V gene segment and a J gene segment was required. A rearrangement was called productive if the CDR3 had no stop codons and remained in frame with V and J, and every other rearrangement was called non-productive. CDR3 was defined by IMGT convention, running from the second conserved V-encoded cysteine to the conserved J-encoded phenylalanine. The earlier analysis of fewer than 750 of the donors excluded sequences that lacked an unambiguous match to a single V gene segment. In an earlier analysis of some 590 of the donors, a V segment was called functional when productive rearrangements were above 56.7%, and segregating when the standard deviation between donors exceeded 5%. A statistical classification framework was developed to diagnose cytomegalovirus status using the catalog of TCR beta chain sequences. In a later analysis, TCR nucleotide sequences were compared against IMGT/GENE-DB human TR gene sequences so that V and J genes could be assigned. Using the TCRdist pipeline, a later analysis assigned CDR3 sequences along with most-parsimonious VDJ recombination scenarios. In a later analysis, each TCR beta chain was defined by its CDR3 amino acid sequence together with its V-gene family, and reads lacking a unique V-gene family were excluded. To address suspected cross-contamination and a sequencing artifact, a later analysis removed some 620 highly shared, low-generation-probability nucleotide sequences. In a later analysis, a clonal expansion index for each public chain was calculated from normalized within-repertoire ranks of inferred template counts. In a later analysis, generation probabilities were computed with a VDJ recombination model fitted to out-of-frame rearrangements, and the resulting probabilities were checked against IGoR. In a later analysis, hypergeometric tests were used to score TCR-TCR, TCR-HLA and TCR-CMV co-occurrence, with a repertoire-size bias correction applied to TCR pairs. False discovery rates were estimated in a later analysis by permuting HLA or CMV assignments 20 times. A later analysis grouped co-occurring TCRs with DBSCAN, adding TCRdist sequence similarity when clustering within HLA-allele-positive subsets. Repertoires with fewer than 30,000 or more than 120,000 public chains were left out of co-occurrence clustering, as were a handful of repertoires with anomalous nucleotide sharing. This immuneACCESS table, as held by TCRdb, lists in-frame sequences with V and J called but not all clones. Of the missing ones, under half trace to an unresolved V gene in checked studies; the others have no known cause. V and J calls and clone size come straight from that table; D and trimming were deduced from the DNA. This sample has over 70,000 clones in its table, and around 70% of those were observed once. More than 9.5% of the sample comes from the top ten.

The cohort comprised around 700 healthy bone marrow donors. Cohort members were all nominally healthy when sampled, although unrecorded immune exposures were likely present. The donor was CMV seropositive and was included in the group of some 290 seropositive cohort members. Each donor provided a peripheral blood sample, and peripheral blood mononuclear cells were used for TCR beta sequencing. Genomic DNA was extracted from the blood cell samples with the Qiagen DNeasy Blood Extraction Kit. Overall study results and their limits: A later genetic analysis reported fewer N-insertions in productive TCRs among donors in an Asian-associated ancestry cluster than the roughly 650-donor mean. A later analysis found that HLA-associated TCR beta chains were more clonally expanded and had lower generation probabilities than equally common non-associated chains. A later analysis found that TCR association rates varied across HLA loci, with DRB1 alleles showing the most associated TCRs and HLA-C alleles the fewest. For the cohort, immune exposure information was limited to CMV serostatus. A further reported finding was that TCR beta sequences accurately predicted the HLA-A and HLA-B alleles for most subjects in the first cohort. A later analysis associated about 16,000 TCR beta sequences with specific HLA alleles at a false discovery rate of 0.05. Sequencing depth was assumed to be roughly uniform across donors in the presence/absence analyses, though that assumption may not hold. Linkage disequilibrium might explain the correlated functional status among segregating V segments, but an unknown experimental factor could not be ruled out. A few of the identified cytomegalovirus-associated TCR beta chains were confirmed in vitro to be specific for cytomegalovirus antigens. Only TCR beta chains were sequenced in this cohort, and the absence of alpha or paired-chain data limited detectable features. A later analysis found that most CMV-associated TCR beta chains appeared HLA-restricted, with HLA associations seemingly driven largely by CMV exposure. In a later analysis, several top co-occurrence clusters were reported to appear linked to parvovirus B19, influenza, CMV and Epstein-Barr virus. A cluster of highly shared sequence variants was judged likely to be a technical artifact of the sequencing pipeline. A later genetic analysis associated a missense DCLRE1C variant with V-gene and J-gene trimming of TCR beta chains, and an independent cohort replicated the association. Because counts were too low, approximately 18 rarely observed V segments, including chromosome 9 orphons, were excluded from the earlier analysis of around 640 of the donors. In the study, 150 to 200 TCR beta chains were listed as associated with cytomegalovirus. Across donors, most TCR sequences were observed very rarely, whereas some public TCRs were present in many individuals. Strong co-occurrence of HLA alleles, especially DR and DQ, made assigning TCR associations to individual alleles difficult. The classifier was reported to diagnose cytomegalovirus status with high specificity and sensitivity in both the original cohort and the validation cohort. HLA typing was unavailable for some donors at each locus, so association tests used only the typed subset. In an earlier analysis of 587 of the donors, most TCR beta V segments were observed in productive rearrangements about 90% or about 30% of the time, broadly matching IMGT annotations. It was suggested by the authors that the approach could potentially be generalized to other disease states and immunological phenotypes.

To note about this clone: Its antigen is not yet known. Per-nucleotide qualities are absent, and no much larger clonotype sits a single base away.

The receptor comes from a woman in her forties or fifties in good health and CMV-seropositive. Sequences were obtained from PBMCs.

The nucleotide sequence reads TGCGCCAGCAGTCAGACAATGAATGAGCAGTTCTTC. Its protein reads: CASSQTMNEQFF. The sequence is built from TRBV5-1 and TRBJ2-1; no confident D gene assignment can be made. The CDR3 holds 12 amino acids from the cysteine to the phenylalanine. Here the CDR3 DNA is all that survives: 36 bases in frame from base 1. V lost 5 bases and J lost 7 bases; the stretch between them is 10 bases long. The germline V gene yields SGHRS for CDR1 and YFSETQ for CDR2.